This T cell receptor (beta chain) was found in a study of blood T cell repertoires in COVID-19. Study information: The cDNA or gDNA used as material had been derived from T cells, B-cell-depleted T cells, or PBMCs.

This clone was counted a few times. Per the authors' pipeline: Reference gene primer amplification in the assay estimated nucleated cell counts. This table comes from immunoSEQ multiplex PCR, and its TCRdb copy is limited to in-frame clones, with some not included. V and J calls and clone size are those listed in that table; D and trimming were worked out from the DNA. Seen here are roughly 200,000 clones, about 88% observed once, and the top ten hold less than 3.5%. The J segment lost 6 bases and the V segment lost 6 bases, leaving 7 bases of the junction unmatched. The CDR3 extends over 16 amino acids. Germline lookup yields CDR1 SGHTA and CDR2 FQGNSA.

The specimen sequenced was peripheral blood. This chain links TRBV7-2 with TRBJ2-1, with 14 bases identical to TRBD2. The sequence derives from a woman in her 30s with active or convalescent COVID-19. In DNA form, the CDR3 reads TGTGCCAGCAGGGGGACTAGCGGGAGAGCGGGCAATGAGCAGTTCTTC. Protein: CASRGTSGRAGNEQFF.